The TCR beta chain described here comes from a study of cytotoxic CD8 clonotypes in ibrutinib-treated CLL. Study findings and constraints: Clonality increased at ibrutinib response, then returned toward baseline at progression.

Targeted sequencing depth ranged from 1 in 200,000 to 1 in 1 million T cells. Some clones are missing from TCRdb's copy, which holds only in-frame ones; the method was immunoSEQ multiplex PCR. This table holds fewer than 200,000 clones, approximately 80% found once. As to this clone: Its antigen is not known.

This CDR3 region has 14 residues. V was trimmed by 1 base and J by 5 bases, leaving 11 bases between them. Germline V gene lookup returns CDR1 SNHLY and CDR2 FYNNEI. The sequence came from a human donor with chronic lymphocytic leukemia. Sequencing used PBMCs, obtained after 24 months of ibrutinib treatment. The rearrangement joins TRBV2 to TRBJ1-1; D is undetermined. DNA of the CDR3: TGTGCCAGCAGTGAAGTATTTGGACGTACTGAAGCTTTCTTT. This translates into CASSEVFGRTEAFF.